This TCR beta chain was retrieved from a study of blood T cell repertoires in COVID-19 (dated by TCRdb to 2019 to 2021). Some background on the complete study: Samples covering the acute and convalescent phases of COVID-19 were provided by collaborators in the United States, Italy and Spain. The material from the prospective study consisted of cDNA or gDNA derived from T cells, B-cell-depleted T cells, or PBMCs. The dataset comprised deeply sampled blood TCRbeta repertoires from subjects exposed to, actively infected with, or recovered from COVID-19. A freely available public database, intended as a resource for researchers studying the immune response to SARS-CoV-2, is where the repertoires were released. The samples were drawn from the first 160 participants of the ongoing ImmuneRACE study and from some 1,300 subjects provided by 6 global collaborators. Sample metadata almost always included a de-identified subject ID, COVID-19 status, age in years and sex. Where available, HLA class I and class II types were taken from metadata supplied by the sample provider and were not determined by assay-based typing. Points the paper makes about the study in general: Clinical and demographic metadata were provided uncurated, with the amount varying by source and participant.

The trim is 5 bases for V and 0 bases for J, with a gap of 14 bases between the germline ends. The germline V gene encodes CDR1 SGHAT and CDR2 FQNNGV. Reading from cysteine to phenylalanine, the CDR3 counts 16 amino acids. Of the read, only the CDR3 DNA is kept; its 48 bases are in frame from base 1. Collaborating institutions collected whole blood in K2EDTA tubes following their own protocols. For TCRbeta analysis, collaborators shipped samples in one of three forms: frozen whole blood, isolated PBMCs, or DNA extracted from either of those sample types. The immunoSEQ Assay, a bias-controlled multiplex PCR, was used to amplify TCRbeta CDR3 regions from genomic DNA. In the source study's methods: The number of nucleated cells in each sample was estimated by amplification of reference gene primers within the assay. Sequence reads were collapsed and filtered to measure the absolute abundance of every unique TCRbeta CDR3 rearrangement. For each sample, productive Simpson clonality was calculated as the square root of Simpson's diversity index over productive rearrangements. TCRdb took this table from immuneACCESS and kept in-frame rearrangements with V and J called. Such tables lack part of the clones; where checked against another copy, unresolved V genes explain under half of the gap, and the rest is unexplained. Clone size and V and J calls were adopted from that table, with D and trimming inferred from the DNA. The sample table shows 45,000 to 55,000 clones, and 70% to 90% are seen once. The ten largest clones take up 10% to 15% of the sample.

Of note for this clone: Its recognized antigen is unknown. No clone much larger than this one lies a single base away; base qualities are absent.

This sequence was found in a man between 65 and 80 years old with active COVID-19. The sequence links TRBV11-2 to TRBJ1-3; too little of a D gene remains to name it. Material: peripheral blood. The CDR3 protein sequence reads: CASSHTRSSSGNTIYF. Read as DNA, the sequence is TGTGCCAGCAGCCATACCAGAAGTTCCTCTGGAAACACCATATATTTT.